Listed below are T cell receptor beta chains from one sample, sequenced in a study of shared clonotypes between healthy human individuals. Repertoires were generated with immunoSEQ multiplex PCR, while TCRdb's copy carries only in-frame clones and drops some. The data show about 490,000 clones, about 82% seen once. Sequenced: PBMCs. These receptors all come from a woman aged 40 to 50 in good health. Some clones in this sample may be carry-over from other donors' samples. Each CDR3 is given with its conserved first and last residue. Each record gives: CDR3 protein, CDR3 DNA, V gene, D gene, clone size, J gene. A D gene is named only where the DNA matches it firmly. The size field is filled for only some rows; it gives once, few, many or a size class.

CAIAGQGDEQYF	TGTGCCATCGCAGGACAGGGAGACGAGCAGTACTTC	TRBV10-3	TRBD1	once	TRBJ2-7
CASPPPGDPRGADYGYTF	TGTGCCAGCCCACCACCTGGGGATCCCCGGGGTGCGGACTATGGCTACACCTTC	TRBV18	NA	NA	TRBJ1-2
CAWSRAAGETQYF	TGTGCCTGGAGTAGGGCAGCGGGAGAGACCCAGTACTTC	TRBV30	NA	NA	TRBJ2-5
CASRSPGHLSGNTIYF	TGTGCCAGCAGATCTCCGGGACACCTCTCTGGAAACACCATATATTTT	TRBV28	NA	few	TRBJ1-3
CASSDRWGSDEQYF	TGTGCCAGCAGTGACCGGTGGGGCAGCGACGAGCAGTACTTC	TRBV6-6	NA	NA	TRBJ2-7
CASSELLAGDSYEQYF	TGTGCCAGCAGTGAGTTACTAGCGGGAGACTCCTACGAGCAGTACTTC	TRBV25-1	TRBD2	NA	TRBJ2-7
CASGTGGRYEQYF	TGTGCCAGCGGGACAGGGGGTCGGTACGAGCAGTACTTC	TRBV27	TRBD1	few	TRBJ2-7
CASSDRDREKLFF	TGTGCCAGCTCAGACAGGGACCGTGAAAAACTGTTTTTT	TRBV2	TRBD1	few	TRBJ1-4
CASSPTGPSTDTQYF	TGTGCCAGCTCACCGACAGGACCTAGCACAGATACGCAGTATTTT	TRBV18	NA	NA	TRBJ2-3
CASSSGITDTQYF	TGTGCCAGCAGTTCCGGGATCACAGATACGCAGTATTTT	TRBV6-6	NA	NA	TRBJ2-3
CASSLSGGADYNEQFF	TGTGCCAGCAGTTTATCTGGGGGGGCAGACTACAATGAGCAGTTCTTC	TRBV27	NA	NA	TRBJ2-1
CASSRDRQETQYF	TGTGCCAGCTCACGGGACAGGCAAGAGACCCAGTACTTC	TRBV18	TRBD1	NA	TRBJ2-5